These 9 T cell receptor beta chains came from one sample sequenced in a study of blood T cell repertoires in COVID-19. The protocol was immunoSEQ multiplex PCR, while the TCRdb copy is restricted to in-frame clones and leaves out a portion. This repertoire shows about 310,000 clones, approximately 91% found once; its top ten account for 5.2%. Sequenced input: PBMCs or T cells enriched from blood (not recorded which). The receptors come from a man between 60 and 75 years old who had recovered from COVID-19.

The chain employs TRBV23-1 and TRBJ2-4, with a weak D call TRBD1 (5 bases). TRBV23-1 is known as an ORF, though its function is uncertain. V lost 0 bases, J lost 0 bases, and 6 bases lay in between. CDR3 length: 15 amino acids. Here the CDR3 reads CASSQSDTAKNIQYF. CDR3 in DNA: TGCGCCAGCAGTCAATCGGACACAGCCAAAAACATTCAGTACTTC.

This rearrangement joins TRBV27 to TRBJ2-7; 10 bases map to TRBD1. The germline CDR1 and CDR2 sequences are MNHEY and SMNVEV (reference sequence). Unmatched junction bases numbered 8, after V lost 2 bases and J lost 4 bases. CDR3 length equals 16 residues. This CDR3 is CASSLRPPGQGYEQYF. CDR3 DNA sequence: TGTGCCAGCAGTTTACGCCCCCCGGGACAGGGGTACGAGCAGTACTTC.

The rearrangement links TRBV3-1 (or the pseudogene TRBV3-2) to TRBJ2-2, with D maybe TRBD2 (5 bases). The CDR3 contains 16 residues. V lost 1 base to trimming and J lost 4 bases, with 13 bases between them. Germline CDR1 reads LGHDT; CDR2 reads YNNKEL (reference sequence). CDR3 sequence (DNA): TGTGCCAGCAGCCAAGTCCCGGGGTCGGGCACCGGGGAGCTGTTTTTT. As protein: CASSQVPGSGTGELFF.

This chain links TRBV6-1 with TRBJ2-7; the match to TRBD2 covers 8 bases. Germline V gene data show CDR1 as MNHNS and CDR2 as SASEGT. The CDR3 loop spans 15 amino acids. J was trimmed by 3 bases and V by 0 bases; bases with no gene match: 4. The CDR3: CASSEAPTSDYEQYF. The CDR3 bases are TGTGCCAGCAGTGAAGCTCCGACTAGCGACTACGAGCAGTACTTC.

A few counts support this clone. The chain employs TRBV28 and TRBJ2-7; weak D call: TRBD2 (5 bases). V lost 5 bases, J lost 4 bases, and 12 bases lay in between. The CDR3 is 13 residues long. Germline CDR1 MDHEN, CDR2 SYDVKM. CDR3 protein: CASSPGREYEQYF. The CDR3 DNA follows: TGTGCCAGCAGTCCCGGACGGGAATACGAGCAGTACTTC.

V gene TRBV6-6 combines with J gene TRBJ1-3, with D maybe TRBD1 (6 bases). CDR1 MNHNY and CDR2 SVGAGI come from the germline V gene (reference sequence). This CDR3 contains 16 residues. Trimming shortened V by 3 bases and J by 3 bases, and 15 bases separated the two germline ends. In nucleotides, the CDR3 is TGTGCCAGCAGTTATTTTGGGGGGGCTCGTGGAAACACCATATATTTT. Encoded protein: CASSYFGGARGNTIYF.

CDR3 nucleotide sequence: TGTGCCATCAGGGGAGGACTAGCGGGCGTCACAGATACGCAGTATTTT. Its translation: CAIRGGLAGVTDTQYF. The gene calls are TRBV10-3 and TRBJ2-3; 11 bases fit TRBD2. V lost 6 bases, J lost 2 bases, and 7 bases stayed unmatched. CDR1 is ENHRY, CDR2 SYGVKD, per germline. CDR3 size: 16 residues.

J is TRBJ1-1 and V is TRBV5-6; 9 bases agree with TRBD1. Unmatched junction bases numbered 4, after V lost 3 bases and J lost 1 base. The germline V gene has CDR1 SGHDT and CDR2 YYEEEE. The CDR3 loop spans 15 amino acids. CDR3: CASSSPGQGNTEAFF. CDR3 DNA: TGTGCCAGCAGCTCACCGGGACAGGGGAACACTGAAGCTTTCTTT.

The chain is built from TRBV19 and TRBJ2-7; 8 positions agree with TRBD2. The CDR3 sequence is 16 residues long. V lost 4 bases, J lost 2 bases, and 10 bases stayed unmatched. Germline assignment: CDR1 LNHDA and CDR2 SQIVND (reference sequence). Here the CDR3 reads CASSNYGTSGTYEQYF. As DNA, the CDR3 is TGTGCCAGTAGTAATTACGGGACTAGTGGGACCTACGAGCAGTACTTC.